The 4 T cell receptor beta chains below come from one sample, sequenced in a study of CD8+CD57+ T cells in acquired aplastic anemia (dated by TCRdb to the late 2010s). Flow cytometry had shown CD8+CD57+ cell expansion in the patients selected for sequencing. The sequencer was an Illumina HiSeq 2000. Genomic DNA served as template for TCR beta VDJ combination and CDR3 sequence profiling. The raw public reads went through TCRdb reprocessing: fastp at Q25, MiXCR clone calling, in-frame beta chains kept. Here each entry gathers all rows of one CDR3 protein and keeps the most common genes and DNA. The sample table contains about 180,000 distinct CDR3 sequences; only one count was recorded for less than 60% of them. About 1.8% of the sample goes to the ten largest clones. The specimen sequenced was sorted CD4+, CD8+, or CD8+CD57+ T cells (not recorded which) from PBMCs. The receptor set was obtained from a human donor with aplastic anemia.

V usage is TRBV10-2 and J usage is TRBJ2-1; 8 nucleotides line up with TRBD1. The CDR3 runs 14 residues. V was clipped by 6 bases and J by 6 bases; unmatched bases: 7. Germline V gives CDR1 WSHSY, CDR2 SAAADI. CDR3 protein: CASRLGQGSNEQFF. The CDR3 DNA reads as TGCGCCAGCAGGCTAGGACAGGGATCCAATGAGCAGTTCTTC.

This clonotype was recorded at least ten times. V and J are TRBV9 and TRBJ2-5; tentative D call: TRBD1 (5 bases). The CDR3 is 14 residues long. Germline V gives CDR1 SGDLS, CDR2 YYNGEE. V was trimmed by 2 bases and J by 5 bases, leaving 13 bases between them. The CDR3 region has the DNA TGTGCCAGCAGCGTGAGCTGGGGCGAGGAGACCCAGTACTTC. It specifies CASSVSWGEETQYF.

Notes on this clonotype: One base away lies a much larger clone, so this may be a sequencing read error. The J gene is TRBJ2-5, the V gene TRBV6-2 or TRBV6-3, with D maybe TRBD1 (6 bases). This CDR3 has 17 amino acids. CDR1 is MNHEY, CDR2 SVGEGT, per germline. The CDR3 region is CASSRTDPLVGRETLYF. The CDR3, as DNA: TGTGCCAGCAGTCGGACAGATCCTCTAGTTGGGCGAGAGACCCTGTACTTC.

The chain has TRBV24-1 and TRBJ2-1, with TRBD1 identical over 7 bases. The CDR3 runs to 16 residues. Germline-derived CDR1 and CDR2 are KGHDR and SFDVKD. The junction had 12 bases not matched to a gene; V was cut back by 4 bases and J by 7 bases. CDR3 loop: CATSDSDRTTSNEQFF. DNA for the CDR3: TGTGCCACCAGTGACTCGGACAGGACCACGTCAAATGAGCAGTTCTTC.